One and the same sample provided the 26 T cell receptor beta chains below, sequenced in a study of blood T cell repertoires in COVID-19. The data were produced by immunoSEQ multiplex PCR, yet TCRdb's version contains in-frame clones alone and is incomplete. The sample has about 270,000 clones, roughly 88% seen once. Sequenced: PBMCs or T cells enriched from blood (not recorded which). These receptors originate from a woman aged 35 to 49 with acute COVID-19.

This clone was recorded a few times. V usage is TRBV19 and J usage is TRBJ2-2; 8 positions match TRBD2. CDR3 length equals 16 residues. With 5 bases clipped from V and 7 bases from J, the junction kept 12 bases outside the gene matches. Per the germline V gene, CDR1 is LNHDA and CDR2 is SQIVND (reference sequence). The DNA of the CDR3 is TGTGCCAGTAGTGCCCAGGCCGCGGGAGGAGTCGGGGAGCTGTTTTTT. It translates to CASSAQAAGGVGELFF.

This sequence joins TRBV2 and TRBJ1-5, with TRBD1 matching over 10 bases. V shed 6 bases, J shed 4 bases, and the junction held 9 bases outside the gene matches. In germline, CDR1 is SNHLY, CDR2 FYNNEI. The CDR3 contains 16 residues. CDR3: CASRKEGQGINQPQHF. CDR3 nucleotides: TGTGCCAGCAGAAAGGAGGGACAGGGGATAAATCAGCCCCAGCATTTT.

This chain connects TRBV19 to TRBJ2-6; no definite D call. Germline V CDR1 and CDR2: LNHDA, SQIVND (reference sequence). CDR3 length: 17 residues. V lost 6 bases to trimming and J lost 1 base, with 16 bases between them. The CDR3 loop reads CASRPGSEISGANVLTF. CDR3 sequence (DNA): TGTGCCAGTAGACCTGGCAGTGAAATTTCTGGGGCCAACGTCCTGACTTTC.

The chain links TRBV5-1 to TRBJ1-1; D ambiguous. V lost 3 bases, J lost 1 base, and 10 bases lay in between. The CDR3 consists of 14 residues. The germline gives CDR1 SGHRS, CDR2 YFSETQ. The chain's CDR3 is CASSYDGSNTEAFF. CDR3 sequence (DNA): TGCGCCAGCAGCTATGACGGGTCGAACACTGAAGCTTTCTTT.

The CDR3: CASSFVGTDYGYTF. The CDR3 DNA reads as TGTGCCAGCAGTTTCGTTGGGACAGACTATGGCTACACCTTC. The V and J genes are TRBV27 and TRBJ1-2; 7 bases line up with TRBD1. Per germline, CDR1 MNHEY and CDR2 SMNVEV (reference sequence). There are 14 residues in the CDR3. Trimming took 3 bases from V and 3 from J; bases not matched to a gene: 4.

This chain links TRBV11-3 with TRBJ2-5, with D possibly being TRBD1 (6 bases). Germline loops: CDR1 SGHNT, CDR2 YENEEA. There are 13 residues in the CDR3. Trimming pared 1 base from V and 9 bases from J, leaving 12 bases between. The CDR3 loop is CASSLGFEGAQYF. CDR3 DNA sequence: TGTGCCAGCAGCTTAGGGTTCGAGGGGGCCCAGTACTTC. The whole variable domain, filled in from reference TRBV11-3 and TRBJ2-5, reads EAGVVQSPRYKIIEKKQPVAFWCNPISGHNTLYWYLQNLGQGPELLIRYENEEAVDDSQLPKDRFSAERLKGVDSTLKIQPAELGDSAVYLCASSLGFEGAQYFGPGTRLLVL.

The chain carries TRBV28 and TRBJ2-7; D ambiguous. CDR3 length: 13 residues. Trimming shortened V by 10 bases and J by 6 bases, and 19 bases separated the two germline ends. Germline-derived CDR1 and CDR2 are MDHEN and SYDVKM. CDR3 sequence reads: CATHATRFGEQYV. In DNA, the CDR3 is TGTGCCACCCACGCCACGCGTTTTGGCGAGCAGTACGTC.

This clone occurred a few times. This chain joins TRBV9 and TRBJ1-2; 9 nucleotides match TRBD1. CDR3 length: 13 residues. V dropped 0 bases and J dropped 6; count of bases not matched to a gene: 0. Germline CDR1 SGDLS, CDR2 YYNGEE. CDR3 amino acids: CASSVGQGDGYTF. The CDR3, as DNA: TGTGCCAGCAGCGTAGGACAGGGGGATGGCTACACCTTC.

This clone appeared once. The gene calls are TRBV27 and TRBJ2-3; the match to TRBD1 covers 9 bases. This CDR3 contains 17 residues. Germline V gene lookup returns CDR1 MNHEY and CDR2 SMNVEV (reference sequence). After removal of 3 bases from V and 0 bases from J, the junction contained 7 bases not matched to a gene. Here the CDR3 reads CASSFAGTGTSTDTQYF. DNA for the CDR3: TGTGCCAGCAGTTTTGCCGGGACAGGGACCAGCACAGATACGCAGTATTTT.

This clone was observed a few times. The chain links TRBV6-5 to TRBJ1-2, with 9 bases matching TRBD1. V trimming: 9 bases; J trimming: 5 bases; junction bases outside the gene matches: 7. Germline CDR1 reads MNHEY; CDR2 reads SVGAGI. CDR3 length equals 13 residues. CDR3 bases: TGTGCCAGTACGCCGGGACAGGGATATGGCTACACCTTC. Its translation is CASTPGQGYGYTF.

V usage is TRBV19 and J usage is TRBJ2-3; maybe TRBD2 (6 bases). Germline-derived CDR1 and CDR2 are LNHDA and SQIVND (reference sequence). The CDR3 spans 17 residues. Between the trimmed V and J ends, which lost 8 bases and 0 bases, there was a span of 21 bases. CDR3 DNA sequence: TGTGCCAGTCACCCGCCCTGGGGGGAGTCTAGCACAGATACGCAGTATTTT. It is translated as CASHPPWGESSTDTQYF.

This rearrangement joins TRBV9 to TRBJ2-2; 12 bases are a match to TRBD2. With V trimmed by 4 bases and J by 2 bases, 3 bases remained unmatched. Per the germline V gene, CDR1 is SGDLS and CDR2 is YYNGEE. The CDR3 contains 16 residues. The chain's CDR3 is CASSTGLAGNTGELFF. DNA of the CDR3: TGTGCCAGCAGCACTGGACTAGCGGGAAACACCGGGGAGCTGTTTTTT.

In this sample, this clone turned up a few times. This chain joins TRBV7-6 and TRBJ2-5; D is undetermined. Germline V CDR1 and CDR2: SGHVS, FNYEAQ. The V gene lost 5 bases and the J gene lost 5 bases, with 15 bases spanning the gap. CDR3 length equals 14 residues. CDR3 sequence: CASSPYGLGETQYF. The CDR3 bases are TGTGCCAGCAGCCCTTACGGTCTCGGGGAGACCCAGTACTTC.

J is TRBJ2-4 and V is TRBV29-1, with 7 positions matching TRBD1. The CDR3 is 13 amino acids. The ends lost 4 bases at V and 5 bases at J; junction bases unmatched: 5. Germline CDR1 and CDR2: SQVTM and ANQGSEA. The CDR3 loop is CSVVGDRENIQYF. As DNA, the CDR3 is TGCAGCGTTGTAGGGGACAGAGAAAACATTCAGTACTTC.

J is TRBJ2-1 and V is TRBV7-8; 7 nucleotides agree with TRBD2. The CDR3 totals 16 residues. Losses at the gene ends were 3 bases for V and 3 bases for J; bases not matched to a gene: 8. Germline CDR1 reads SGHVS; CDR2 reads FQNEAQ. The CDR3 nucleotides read TGTGCCAGCAGCTTGGGGAGACTAGCAGGCTACAATGAGCAGTTCTTC. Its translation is CASSLGRLAGYNEQFF.

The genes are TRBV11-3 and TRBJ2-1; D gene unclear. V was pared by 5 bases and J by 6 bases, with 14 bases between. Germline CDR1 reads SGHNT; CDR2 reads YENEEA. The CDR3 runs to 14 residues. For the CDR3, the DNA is TGTGCCAGCAGCCCTAGAGAAAAGATCAATGAGCAGTTCTTC. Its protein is CASSPREKINEQFF.

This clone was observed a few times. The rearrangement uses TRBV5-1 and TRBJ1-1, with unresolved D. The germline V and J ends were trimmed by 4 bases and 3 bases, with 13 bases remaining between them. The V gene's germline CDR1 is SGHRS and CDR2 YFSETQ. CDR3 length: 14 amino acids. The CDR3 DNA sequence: TGCGCCAGCAGCCTAGGTACACGACACACTGAAGCTTTCTTT. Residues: CASSLGTRHTEAFF.

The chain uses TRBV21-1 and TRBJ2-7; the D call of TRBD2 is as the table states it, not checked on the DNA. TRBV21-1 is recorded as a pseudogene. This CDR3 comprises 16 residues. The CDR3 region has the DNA TGTGCCAGCAGCACCATCCTAGCGGGAGGGGGGTACGAGCAGTACTTC. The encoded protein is CASSTILAGGGYEQYF.

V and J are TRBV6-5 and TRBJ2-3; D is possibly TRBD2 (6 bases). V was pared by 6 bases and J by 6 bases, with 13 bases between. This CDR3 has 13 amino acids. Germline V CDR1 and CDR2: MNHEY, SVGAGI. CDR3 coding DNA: TGTGCCAGCAGCCAACTCCGGGGGGATACGCAGTATTTT. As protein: CASSQLRGDTQYF.

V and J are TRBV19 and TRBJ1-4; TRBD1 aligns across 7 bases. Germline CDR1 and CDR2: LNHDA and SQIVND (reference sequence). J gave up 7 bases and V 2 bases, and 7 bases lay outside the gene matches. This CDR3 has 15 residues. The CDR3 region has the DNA TGTGCCAGTAGTATACTTGCAGGGGGAAGTGAAAAACTGTTTTTT. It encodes CASSILAGGSEKLFF.

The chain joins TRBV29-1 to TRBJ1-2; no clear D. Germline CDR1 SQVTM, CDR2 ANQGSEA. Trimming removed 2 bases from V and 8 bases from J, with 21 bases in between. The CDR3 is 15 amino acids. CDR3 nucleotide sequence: TGCAGCGTTGAATCCCCCAGTTTAATGGGAGAGGGCTACACCTTC. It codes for CSVESPSLMGEGYTF.

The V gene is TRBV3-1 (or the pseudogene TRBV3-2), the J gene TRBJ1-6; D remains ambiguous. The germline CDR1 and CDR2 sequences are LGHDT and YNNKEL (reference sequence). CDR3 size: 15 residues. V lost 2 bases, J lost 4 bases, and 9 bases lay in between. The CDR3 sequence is CASSQLIAYNSPLHF. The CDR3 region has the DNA TGTGCCAGCAGCCAACTCATAGCATATAATTCACCCCTCCACTTT.

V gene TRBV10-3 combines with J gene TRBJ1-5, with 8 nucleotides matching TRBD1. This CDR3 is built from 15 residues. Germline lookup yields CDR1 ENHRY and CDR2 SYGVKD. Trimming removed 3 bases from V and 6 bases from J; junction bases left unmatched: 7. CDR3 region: CAISESSGGGQPQHF. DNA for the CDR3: TGTGCCATCAGTGAATCCTCAGGGGGCGGTCAGCCCCAGCATTTT.

As DNA, the CDR3 is TGTGCCATCAGTGATACAGCGGGAGACTCCAGGGAGCAGTTCTTC. This encodes CAISDTAGDSREQFF. The chain employs TRBV10-3 and TRBJ2-1, with TRBD2 identical over 8 bases. This CDR3 has 15 amino acids. V was clipped by 3 bases and J by 10 bases; unmatched bases: 11. Germline CDR1 ENHRY, CDR2 SYGVKD.

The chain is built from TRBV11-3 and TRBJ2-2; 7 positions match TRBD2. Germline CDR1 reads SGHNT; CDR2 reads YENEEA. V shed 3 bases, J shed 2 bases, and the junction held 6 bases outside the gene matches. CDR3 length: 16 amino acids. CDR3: CASSFGTTSNTGELFF. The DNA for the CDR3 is TGTGCCAGCAGCTTCGGGACTACTTCTAACACCGGGGAGCTGTTTTTT.

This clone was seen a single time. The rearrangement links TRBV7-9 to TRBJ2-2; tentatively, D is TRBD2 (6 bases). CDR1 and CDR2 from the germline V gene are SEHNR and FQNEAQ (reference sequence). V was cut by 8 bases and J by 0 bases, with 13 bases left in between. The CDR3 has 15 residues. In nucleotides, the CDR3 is TGTGCCAGCGAAGGGGACTTTACGAACACCGGGGAGCTGTTTTTT. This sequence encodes CASEGDFTNTGELFF.